This record looks at one T cell receptor beta chain sequence and its context. Measured with immunoSEQ multiplex PCR; TCRdb has only the in-frame clones, and not every one. In the table there are almost 200,000 clones, 70% to 90% of which are singletons. These data are taken from a study of blood T cell repertoires in COVID-19. With 6 bases clipped from V and 8 bases from J, the junction kept 7 bases outside the gene matches. This CDR3 comprises 14 residues. Germline loops: CDR1 ENHRY, CDR2 SYGVKD. The source of this sequence is a woman younger than 30 who had recovered from COVID-19. The specimen was PBMCs or T cells enriched from blood (not recorded which). The rearrangement uses TRBV10-3 and TRBJ1-4; 9 bases map to TRBD1. The CDR3 sequence: CAISAGTGKEKLFF. As DNA, the CDR3 is TGTGCCATCAGCGCCGGGACAGGGAAAGAAAAACTGTTTTTT.